This T cell receptor beta chain was identified in a study of cytomegalovirus exposure and HLA in healthy donors. PCR primers comprised 60 Vbeta and 13 Jbeta primers. Sequenced by immunoSEQ multiplex PCR; TCRdb stores in-frame clones only, minus some. The repertoire holds about 180,000 clones, 82% seen once, with 1.5% to 1.9% in the top ten. Turning to this clone: Its antigen remains unidentified.

General study findings and limits: Analyzed later, most CMV-associated TCR beta chains appeared HLA-restricted. CMV serostatus was the sole immune exposure information available. One variant, a missense change in DCLRE1C, was linked in a later analysis to TCR beta V- and J-gene trimming.

Germline lookup yields CDR1 MNHNS and CDR2 SASEGT. With V trimmed by 6 bases and J by 3 bases, 10 bases remained unmatched. CDR3 length equals 15 residues. The receptor was derived from a man aged 35 to 55 in good health and CMV-seronegative. The V and J genes are TRBV6-1 and TRBJ2-7; 8 bases are shared with TRBD1. The sample was PBMCs. The CDR3 protein is CASRNERTGNYEQYF. DNA for the CDR3: TGTGCCAGCAGAAACGAACGGACAGGGAACTACGAGCAGTACTTC.